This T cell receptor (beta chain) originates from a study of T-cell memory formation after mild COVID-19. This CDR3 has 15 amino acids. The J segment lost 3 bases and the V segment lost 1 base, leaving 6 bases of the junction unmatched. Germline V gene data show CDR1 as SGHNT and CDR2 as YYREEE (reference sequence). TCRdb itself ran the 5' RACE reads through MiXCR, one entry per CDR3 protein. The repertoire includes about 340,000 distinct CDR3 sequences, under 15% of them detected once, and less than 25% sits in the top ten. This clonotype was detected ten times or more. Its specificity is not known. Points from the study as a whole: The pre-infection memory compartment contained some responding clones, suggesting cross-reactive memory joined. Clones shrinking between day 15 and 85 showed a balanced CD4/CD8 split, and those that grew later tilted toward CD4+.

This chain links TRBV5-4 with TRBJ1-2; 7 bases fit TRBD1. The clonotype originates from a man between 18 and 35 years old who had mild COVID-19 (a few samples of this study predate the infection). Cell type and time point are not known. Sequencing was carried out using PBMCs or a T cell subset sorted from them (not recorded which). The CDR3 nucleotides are TGTGCCAGCAGCTTGCCGAGACAGGGTTACTATGGCTACACCTTC. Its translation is CASSLPRQGYYGYTF.